By share, the clone carrying this T cell receptor beta chain ranks as large. TCRdb re-derived calls from the RT-PCR reads in MiXCR, one entry per CDR3 protein. The sample gives approximately 4,200 distinct CDR3 sequences, 30% to 40% of which show up once; roughly 4.9% is in the top ten. V trimming: 6 bases; J trimming: 7 bases; junction bases outside the gene matches: 6. Germline CDR1 ENHRY, CDR2 SYGVKD. This CDR3 spans 13 amino acids. Sequencing was performed on memory CD4+ T cells from salivary gland. The clonotype was recovered from a female donor with primary Sjogren's syndrome. The rearrangement uses TRBV10-3 and TRBJ1-2, with 9 bases aligning to TRBD1. This CDR3 is CAISPGQGTGYTF. The CDR3, as DNA: TGTGCCATCAGCCCGGGACAGGGAACTGGCTACACCTTC.